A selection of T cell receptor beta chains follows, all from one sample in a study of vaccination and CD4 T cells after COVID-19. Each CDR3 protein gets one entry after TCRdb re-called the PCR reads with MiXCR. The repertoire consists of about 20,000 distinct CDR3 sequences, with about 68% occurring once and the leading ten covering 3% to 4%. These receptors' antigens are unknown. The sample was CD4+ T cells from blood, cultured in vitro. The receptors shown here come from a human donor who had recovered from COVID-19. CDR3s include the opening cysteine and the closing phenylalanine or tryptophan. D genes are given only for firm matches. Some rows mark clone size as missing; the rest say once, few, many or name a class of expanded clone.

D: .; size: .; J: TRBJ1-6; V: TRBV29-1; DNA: TGCAGCGTTGCCTCGGAAACCTATAATTCACCCCTCCACTTT; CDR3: CSVASETYNSPLHF
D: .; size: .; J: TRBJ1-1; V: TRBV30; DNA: TGTGCCTGGAAGGAATCCCCCGCGAACACTGAAGCTTTCTTT; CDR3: CAWKESPANTEAFF
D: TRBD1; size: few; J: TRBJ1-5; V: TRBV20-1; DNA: TGCAGTGCCTTCGGACAGGGGAATCAGCCCCAGCATTTT; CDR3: CSAFGQGNQPQHF
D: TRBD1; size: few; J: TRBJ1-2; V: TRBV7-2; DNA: TGTGCCAGCAGCTTAGGGACAGGGGGCTACACCTTC; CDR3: CASSLGTGGYTF
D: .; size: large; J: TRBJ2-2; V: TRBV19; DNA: TGTGCCAGTAGTATTAGGGGGGCCGGCGGCGGGGAGCTGTTTTTT; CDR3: CASSIRGAGGGELFF
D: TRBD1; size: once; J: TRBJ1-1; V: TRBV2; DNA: TGTGCCAGCAATCCCGGGACAGGCATGGTAGAAACGGCTGAAGCTTTCTTT; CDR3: CASNPGTGMVETAEAFF
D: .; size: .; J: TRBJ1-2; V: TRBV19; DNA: TGTGCCAGTAGTATAGTGGGGACGCTTAACTATGGCTACACCTTC; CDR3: CASSIVGTLNYGYTF
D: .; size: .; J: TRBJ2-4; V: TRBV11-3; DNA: TGTGCCAGCAGCTTAGATTTCAGCATTCAGTACTTC; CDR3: CASSLDFSIQYF
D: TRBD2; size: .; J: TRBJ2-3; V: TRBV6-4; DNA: TGTGCCAGCAGTTTTATAGCGGGGGCAAAAGATACGCAGTATTTT; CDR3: CASSFIAGAKDTQYF
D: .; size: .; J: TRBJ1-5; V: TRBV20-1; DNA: TGCAGTGCTAGTGGGGGGGAGCCCCAGCATTTT; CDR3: CSASGGEPQHF
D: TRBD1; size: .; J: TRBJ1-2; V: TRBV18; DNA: TGTGCCAGCTCACGAGGACAGGGACTCTATGGCTACACCTTC; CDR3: CASSRGQGLYGYTF
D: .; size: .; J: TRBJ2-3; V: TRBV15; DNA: TGTGCCACCATGATAGCAGATACGCAGTATTTT; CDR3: CATMIADTQYF
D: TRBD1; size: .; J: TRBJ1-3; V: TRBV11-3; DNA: TGTGCCAGCAGCTCGCCCACAGGGGCGGGAAACACCATATATTTT; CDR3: CASSSPTGAGNTIYF
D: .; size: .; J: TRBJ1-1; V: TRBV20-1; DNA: TGCAGTGCTTCCTTCGCGGGTGGGGAAGCTTTCTTT; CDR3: CSASFAGGEAFF
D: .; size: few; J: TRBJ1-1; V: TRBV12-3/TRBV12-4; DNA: TGTGCCAGCAGAACTTGGATGGGGGGTCGGACTGAAGCTTTCTTT; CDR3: CASRTWMGGRTEAFF
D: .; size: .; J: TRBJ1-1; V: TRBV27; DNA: TGTGCCAGCAGTCCCCGGGACATAACTGAAGCTTTCTTT; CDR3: CASSPRDITEAFF
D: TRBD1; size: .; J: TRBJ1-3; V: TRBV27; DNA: TGTGCCAGCATCAAACCGGGACAGGGTCCGGAAAACACCATATATTTT; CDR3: CASIKPGQGPENTIYF
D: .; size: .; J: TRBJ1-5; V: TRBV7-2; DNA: TGTGCCAGCAGTTCAACGGGGCGCCGCAATCAGCCCCAGCATTTT; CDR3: CASSSTGRRNQPQHF
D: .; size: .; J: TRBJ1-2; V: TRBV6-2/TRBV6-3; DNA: TGTGCCAGCAGCCCCGGGGGTTATGGCTACACCTTC; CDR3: CASSPGGYGYTF
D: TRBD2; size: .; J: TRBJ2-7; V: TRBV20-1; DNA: TGCAGTGCTAGACGGACTAGCGGGGACCTAACCGAGCAGTACTTC; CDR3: CSARRTSGDLTEQYF
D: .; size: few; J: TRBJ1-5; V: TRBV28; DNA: TGTGCCAGCAGTTTATTGGCGGGGTTAAGCAATCAGCCCCAGCATTTT; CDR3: CASSLLAGLSNQPQHF
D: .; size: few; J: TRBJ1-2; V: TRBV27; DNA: TGTGCCAGCAGTTTAAGCCGGGGAGGAAACTATGGCTACACCTTC; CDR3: CASSLSRGGNYGYTF
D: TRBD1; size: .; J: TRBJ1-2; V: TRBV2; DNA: TGTGCCAGCAGTGGGACAGGGAAATTCTATGGCTACACCTTC; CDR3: CASSGTGKFYGYTF
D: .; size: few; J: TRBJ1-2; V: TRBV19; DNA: TGTGCCAGTAGTATAGGCCCAGGGTGGGCCTATGGCTACACCTTC; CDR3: CASSIGPGWAYGYTF
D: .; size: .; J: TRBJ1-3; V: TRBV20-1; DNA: TGCAGTGTCGGGGGGCCGCACACCATATATTTT; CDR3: CSVGGPHTIYF
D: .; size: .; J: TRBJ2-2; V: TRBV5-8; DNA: TGTGCCAGCAGCCGGCTGGGGACAATCGGCTACTACACCGGGGAGCTGTTTTTT; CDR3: CASSRLGTIGYYTGELFF
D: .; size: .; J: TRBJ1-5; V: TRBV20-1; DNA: TGCAGTGCGTCGACACGGATTGGTGATCAGCCCCAGCATTTT; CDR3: CSASTRIGDQPQHF
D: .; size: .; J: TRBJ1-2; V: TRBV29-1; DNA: TGCAGCGTTGGCGGGATGGATGGCTACACCTTC; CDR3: CSVGGMDGYTF
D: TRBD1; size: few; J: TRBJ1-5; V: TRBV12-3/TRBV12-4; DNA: TGTGCCAGCAGCCAAGACAGGGTAGGACAGCCCCAGCATTTT; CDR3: CASSQDRVGQPQHF
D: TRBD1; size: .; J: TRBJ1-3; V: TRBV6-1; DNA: TGTGCCAGCAGTAGCCGACAGGGCAACGGAAACACCATATATTTT; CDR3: CASSSRQGNGNTIYF